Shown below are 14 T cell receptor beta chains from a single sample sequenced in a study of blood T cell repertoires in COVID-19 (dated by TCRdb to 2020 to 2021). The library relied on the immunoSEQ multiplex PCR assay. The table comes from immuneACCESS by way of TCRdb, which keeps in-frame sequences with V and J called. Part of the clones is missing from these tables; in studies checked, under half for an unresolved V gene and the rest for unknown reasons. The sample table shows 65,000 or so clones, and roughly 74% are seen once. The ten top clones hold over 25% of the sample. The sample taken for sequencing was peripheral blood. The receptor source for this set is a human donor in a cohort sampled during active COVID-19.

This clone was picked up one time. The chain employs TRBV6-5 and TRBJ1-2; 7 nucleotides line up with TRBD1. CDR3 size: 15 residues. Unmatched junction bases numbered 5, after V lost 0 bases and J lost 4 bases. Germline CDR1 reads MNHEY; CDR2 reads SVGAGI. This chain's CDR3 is CASSYSVTGSYGYTF. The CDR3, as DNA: TGTGCCAGCAGTTACTCGGTGACAGGGAGCTATGGCTACACCTTC.

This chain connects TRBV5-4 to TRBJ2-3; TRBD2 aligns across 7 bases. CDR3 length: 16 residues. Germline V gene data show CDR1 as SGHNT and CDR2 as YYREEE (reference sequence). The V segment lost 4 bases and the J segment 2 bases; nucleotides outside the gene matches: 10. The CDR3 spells CASSRDYGGITDTQYF. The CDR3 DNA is TGTGCCAGCAGCAGGGACTATGGCGGAATCACAGATACGCAGTATTTT. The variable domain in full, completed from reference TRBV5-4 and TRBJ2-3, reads ETGVTQSPTHLIKTRGQQVTLRCSSQSGHNTVSWYQQALGQGPQFIFQYYREEENGRGNFPPRFSGLQFPNYSSELNVNALELDDSALYLCASSRDYGGITDTQYFGPGTRLTVL.

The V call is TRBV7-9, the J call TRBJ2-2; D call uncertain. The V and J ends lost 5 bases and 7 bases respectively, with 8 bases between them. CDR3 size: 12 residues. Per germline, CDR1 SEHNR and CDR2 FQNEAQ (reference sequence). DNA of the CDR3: TGTGCCAGCAGCCTACTTGGCGGGGAGCTGTTTTTT. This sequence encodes CASSLLGGELFF.

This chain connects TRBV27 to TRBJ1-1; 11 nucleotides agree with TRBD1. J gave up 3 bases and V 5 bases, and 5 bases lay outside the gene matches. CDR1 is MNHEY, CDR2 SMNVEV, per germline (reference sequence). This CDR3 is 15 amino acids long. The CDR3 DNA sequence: TGTGCCAGCAGTCGCCGGACAGGGGGCTACACTGAAGCTTTCTTT. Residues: CASSRRTGGYTEAFF.

The CDR3: CASSLGGGEQYF. The CDR3 DNA reads TGCGCCAGCAGCTTGGGTGGGGGGGAGCAGTACTTC. V is TRBV5-1 and J is TRBJ2-7, with D perhaps TRBD2 (6 bases). V was trimmed by 0 bases and J by 7 bases, leaving 8 bases between them. In germline, CDR1 is SGHRS, CDR2 YFSETQ. The CDR3 has 12 residues.

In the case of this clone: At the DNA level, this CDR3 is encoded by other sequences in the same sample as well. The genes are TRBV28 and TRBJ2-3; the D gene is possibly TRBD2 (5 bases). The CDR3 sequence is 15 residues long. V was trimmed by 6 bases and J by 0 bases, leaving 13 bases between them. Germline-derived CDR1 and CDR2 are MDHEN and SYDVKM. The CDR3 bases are TGTGCCAGCAGCCTCCTAGCAGCTAGCACAGATACGCAGTATTTT. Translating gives CASSLLAASTDTQYF.

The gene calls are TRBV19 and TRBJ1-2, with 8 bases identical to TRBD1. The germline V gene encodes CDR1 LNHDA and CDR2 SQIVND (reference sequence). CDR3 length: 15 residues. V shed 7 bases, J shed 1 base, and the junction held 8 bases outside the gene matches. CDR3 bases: TGTGCCAGTACCCCCCAGGGGGCTATTAACTATGGCTACACCTTC. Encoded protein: CASTPQGAINYGYTF. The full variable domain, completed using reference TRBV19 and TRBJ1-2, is DGGITQSPKYLFRKEGQNVTLSCEQNLNHDAMYWYRQDPGQGLRLIYYSQIVNDFQKGDIAEGYSVSREKKESFPLTVTSAQKNPTAFYLCASTPQGAINYGYTFGSGTRLTVV.

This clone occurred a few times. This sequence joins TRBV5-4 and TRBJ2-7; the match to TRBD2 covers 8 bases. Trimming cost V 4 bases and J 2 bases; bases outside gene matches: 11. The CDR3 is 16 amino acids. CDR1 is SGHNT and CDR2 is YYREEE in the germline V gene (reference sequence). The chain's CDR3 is CASSLGGAGVAYEQYF. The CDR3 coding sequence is TGTGCCAGCAGCCTGGGGGGAGCGGGAGTCGCCTACGAGCAGTACTTC.

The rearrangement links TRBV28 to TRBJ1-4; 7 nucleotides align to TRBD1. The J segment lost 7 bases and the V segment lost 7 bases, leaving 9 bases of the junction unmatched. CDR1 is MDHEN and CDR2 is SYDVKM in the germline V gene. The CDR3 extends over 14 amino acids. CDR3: CASNFDREVEKLFF. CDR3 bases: TGTGCCAGCAACTTCGACAGGGAAGTTGAAAAACTGTTTTTT.

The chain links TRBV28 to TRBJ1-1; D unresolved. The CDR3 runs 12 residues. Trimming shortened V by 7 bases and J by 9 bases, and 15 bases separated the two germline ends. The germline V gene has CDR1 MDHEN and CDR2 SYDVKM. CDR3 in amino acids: CASNTGSQKAFF. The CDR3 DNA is TGTGCCAGCAACACCGGGTCCCAAAAAGCTTTCTTT.

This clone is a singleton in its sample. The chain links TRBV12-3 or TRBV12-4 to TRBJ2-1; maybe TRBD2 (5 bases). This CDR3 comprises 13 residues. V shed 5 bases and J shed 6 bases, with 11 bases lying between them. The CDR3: CASSTGLFNEQFF. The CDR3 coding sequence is TGTGCCAGCAGTACTGGACTTTTCAATGAGCAGTTCTTC.

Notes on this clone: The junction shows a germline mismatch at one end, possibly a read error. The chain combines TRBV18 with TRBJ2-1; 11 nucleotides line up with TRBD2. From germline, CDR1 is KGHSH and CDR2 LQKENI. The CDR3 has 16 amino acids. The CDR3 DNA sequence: TGTGCCAGCTCATCACCTAGCGGGGGGTACTACAATGAGCAGTTCTTC. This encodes CASSSPSGGYYNEQFF.

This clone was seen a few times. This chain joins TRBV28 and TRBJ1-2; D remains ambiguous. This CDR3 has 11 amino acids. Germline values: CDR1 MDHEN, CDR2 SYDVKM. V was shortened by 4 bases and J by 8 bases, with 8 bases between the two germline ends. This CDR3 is CASSSLRGYTF. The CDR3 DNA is TGTGCCAGCAGTTCGCTGCGGGGCTACACCTTC.

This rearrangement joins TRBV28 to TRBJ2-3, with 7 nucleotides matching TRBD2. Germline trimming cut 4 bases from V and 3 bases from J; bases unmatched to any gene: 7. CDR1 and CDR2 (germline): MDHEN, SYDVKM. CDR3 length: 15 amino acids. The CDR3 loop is CASSSTSPPTDTQYF. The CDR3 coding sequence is TGTGCCAGCAGTTCGACTAGCCCCCCGACAGATACGCAGTATTTT.